These 32 T cell receptor beta chains share one sample of origin, sequenced in a study of beta chain features in type 1 diabetes. The antigens these receptors bind are not known. Sequencing targeted expressed TCRB transcripts, as all isolated RNA had been reverse transcribed. Repertoires were generated with immunoSEQ multiplex PCR, while TCRdb's copy carries only in-frame clones and drops some. This table holds about 270,000 clones, about 13% found once. Findings and caveats of the study: Moderate but significant shortening of TCRB CDR3s was recorded in all four CD4+ subsets from Type 1 diabetes patients.

Specimen: naive CD4+ T cells from blood. These receptors were collected from a man aged 25 to 45 with type 1 diabetes.

This clone was picked up a small number of times. CDR3 region: CASTTGTSVNEQFF. In DNA form, the CDR3 reads TGTGCCAGCACCACCGGGACTAGCGTCAATGAGCAGTTCTTC. The chain employs TRBV28 and TRBJ2-1, with 10 bases aligning to TRBD2. V shed 7 bases, J shed 6 bases, and the junction held 6 bases outside the gene matches. Looked up from germline, CDR1 is MDHEN and CDR2 is SYDVKM. The CDR3 has 14 residues.

This sequence joins TRBV7-8 and TRBJ2-7; 10 bases fit TRBD1. CDR3 length equals 15 residues. Unmatched junction bases numbered 6, after V lost 1 base and J lost 6 bases. Germline CDR1 and CDR2: SGHVS and FQNEAQ. The CDR3 is CASSLVGGDRGEQYF. The CDR3 DNA follows: TGTGCCAGCAGCTTAGTAGGGGGGGACAGGGGCGAGCAGTACTTC.

The V call is TRBV11-2, the J call TRBJ1-1, with D maybe TRBD1 (6 bases). Trimming took 7 bases from V and 2 from J, leaving 17 bases between them. This CDR3 has 15 amino acids. The germline gives CDR1 SGHAT, CDR2 FQNNGV. CDR3 DNA sequence: TGTGCCAGCAAAACTTCCGGGACAATTAACACTGAAGCTTTCTTT. Translation gives CASKTSGTINTEAFF.

In its sample, this clone was seen a few times. In DNA form, the CDR3 reads TGTGCCAGCAGCACAGACCTACCTAATGAAAAACTGTTTTTT. Its protein product is CASSTDLPNEKLFF. This sequence joins TRBV4-2 and TRBJ1-4; D unresolved. CDR3 length equals 14 residues. Germline V gene data show CDR1 as LGHNA and CDR2 as YNFKEQ. V shed 5 bases and J shed 3 bases, with 10 bases lying between them.

This clone was picked up a small number of times. The V call is TRBV2, the J call TRBJ2-7; unclear D gene. This CDR3 is 12 amino acids long. The germline CDR1 and CDR2 sequences are SNHLY and FYNNEI. Trimming took off 0 bases at V and 12 bases at J, with 12 bases between the two ends. Written as DNA, the CDR3 is TGTGCCAGCAGTGAAGCGAGGCCGCCTGGGTACTTC. Translating gives CASSEARPPGYF.

The CDR3 spells CASSPTAGGVNEQFF. CDR3 in DNA: TGTGCCAGCAGCCCGACGGCGGGAGGGGTCAATGAGCAGTTCTTC. This chain connects TRBV11-1 to TRBJ2-1; 9 bases fit TRBD2. The germline V gene has CDR1 SGHAT and CDR2 FQDESV (reference sequence). With 5 bases clipped from V and 6 bases from J, the junction kept 8 bases outside the gene matches. This CDR3 spans 15 amino acids.

This clone was seen a few times. The V and J genes are TRBV6-5 and TRBJ2-3, with D perhaps TRBD2 (6 bases). Germline CDR1 is MNHEY and CDR2 is SVGAGI. The CDR3 consists of 15 residues. V was shortened by 6 bases and J by 0 bases, with 13 bases between the two germline ends. CDR3 sequence (DNA): TGTGCCAGCAGCTCCATAGCGGCTAGCACAGATACGCAGTATTTT. Translated: CASSSIAASTDTQYF.

The chain couples TRBV14 to TRBJ2-7; TRBD2 agrees at 7 bases. The V and J ends lost 1 base and 4 bases, in that order; junction bases with no gene match: 4. The CDR3 is made up of 14 amino acids. The germline gives CDR1 SGHDN, CDR2 FVKESK. CDR3 sequence reads: CASSQGGLPYEQYF. CDR3 sequence (DNA): TGTGCCAGCAGCCAAGGGGGACTACCGTACGAGCAGTACTTC.

This clone appeared a few times. J is TRBJ2-1 and V is TRBV7-9, with D perhaps TRBD2 (5 bases). With 10 bases removed from V and 0 bases from J, the gap between germline ends came to 13 bases. This CDR3 has 14 residues. CDR1 is SEHNR, CDR2 FQNEAQ, per germline (reference sequence). The CDR3 sequence: CATQSGSSYNEQFF. The CDR3, as DNA: TGTGCCACTCAGTCGGGGAGCTCCTACAATGAGCAGTTCTTC. The whole variable domain, remainder taken from reference TRBV7-9 and TRBJ2-1, is DTGVSQNPRHKITKRGQNVTFRCDPISEHNRLYWYRQTLGQGPEFLTYFQNEAQLEKSRLLSDRFSAERPKGSFSTLEIQRTEQGDSAMYLCATQSGSSYNEQFFGPGTRLTVL.

V usage is TRBV9 and J usage is TRBJ2-1, with 11 nucleotides matching TRBD2. J gave up 6 bases and V 0 bases, and 2 bases lay outside the gene matches. Germline CDR1 reads SGDLS; CDR2 reads YYNGEE. This CDR3 is built from 15 residues. The CDR3 protein is CASSVAGTSGNEQFF. The CDR3 nucleotides read TGTGCCAGCAGCGTAGCGGGGACTAGCGGCAATGAGCAGTTCTTC. The full variable domain, in which reference TRBV9 and TRBJ2-1 provide the parts outside the CDR3, is DSGVTQTPKHLITATGQRVTLRCSPRSGDLSVYWYQQSLDQGLQFLIQYYNGEERAKGNILERFSAQQFPDLHSELNLSSLELGDSALYFCASSVAGTSGNEQFFGPGTRLTVL.

This clone has just a few counts. The rearrangement links TRBV2 to TRBJ2-3, with 9 bases that match TRBD2. Germline V lookup: CDR1 SNHLY, CDR2 FYNNEI. J was trimmed by 5 bases and V by 4 bases; bases with no gene match: 7. The CDR3 extends over 15 amino acids. This chain's CDR3 is CASSAGGRAGDTQYF. The CDR3 nucleotides are TGTGCCAGCAGTGCGGGCGGGAGGGCCGGAGATACGCAGTATTTT.

The J gene is TRBJ1-4, the V gene TRBV6-4; D remains ambiguous. The germline gives CDR1 MRHNA, CDR2 SNTAGT. Trimming stripped 3 bases from V and 0 bases from J, with 5 bases between. The CDR3 sequence is 14 residues long. CDR3 bases: TGTGCCAGCAGTGAATCGGCAACTAATGAAAAACTGTTTTTT. It specifies CASSESATNEKLFF.

The gene calls are TRBV5-1 and TRBJ1-3; D is undetermined. From germline, CDR1 is SGHRS and CDR2 YFSETQ. V was cut by 2 bases and J by 2 bases, with 8 bases left in between. The CDR3 extends over 14 amino acids. The CDR3 DNA reads TGCGCCAGCAGCTTCTCCGAGGCTGGAAACACCATATATTTT. It specifies CASSFSEAGNTIYF. Full variable domain (remainder filled in from reference TRBV5-1 and TRBJ1-3): KAGVTQTPRYLIKTRGQQVTLSCSPISGHRSVSWYQQTPGQGLQFLFEYFSETQRNKGNFPGRFSGRQFSNSRSEMNVSTLELGDSALYLCASSFSEAGNTIYFGEGSWLTVV.

This clone was seen more than once but under ten times. The chain employs TRBV19 and TRBJ2-3, with a tentative D call TRBD2 (6 bases). Between the trimmed V and J ends, which lost 5 bases and 7 bases, there was a span of 16 bases. Germline V CDR1 and CDR2: LNHDA, SQIVND (reference sequence). The CDR3 totals 14 residues. CDR3 region: CASSGEWGGNTQYF. DNA of the CDR3: TGTGCCAGTAGTGGAGAGTGGGGAGGCAATACGCAGTATTTT. The complete variable domain, with remaining parts taken from reference TRBV19 and TRBJ2-3, reads DGGITQSPKYLFRKEGQNVTLSCEQNLNHDAMYWYRQDPGQGLRLIYYSQIVNDFQKGDIAEGYSVSREKKESFPLTVTSAQKNPTAFYLCASSGEWGGNTQYFGPGTRLTVL.

This clone occurred a few times. The CDR3: CAWSIDSFTQYF. The CDR3 DNA reads as TGTGCCTGGAGTATCGACAGTTTCACGCAGTATTTT. V and J are TRBV30 and TRBJ2-3; tentatively, D is TRBD1 (5 bases). CDR3 size: 12 residues. V lost 2 bases and J 9 bases, leaving 12 bases between the germline ends. Per the germline V gene, CDR1 is GTSNPN and CDR2 is SVGIG (reference sequence). Looking up the rest from reference TRBV30 and TRBJ2-3 gives the full variable domain: SQTIHQWPATLVQPVGSPLSLECTVEGTSNPNLYWYRQAAGRGLQLLFYSVGIGQISSEVPQNLSASRPQDRQFILSSKKLLLSDSGFYLCAWSIDSFTQYFGPGTRLTVL.

This clone has a handful of counts. The chain uses TRBV5-1 and TRBJ1-2, with a tentative D call TRBD1 (6 bases). The V end lost 0 bases, the J end lost 10 bases, and 16 bases lay between the germline ends. The CDR3 contains 14 residues. Per the germline V gene, CDR1 is SGHRS and CDR2 is YFSETQ. The DNA for the CDR3 is TGCGCCAGCAGCTTGGAACAGGGCTCGATGGACTACACCTTC. Amino acid sequence: CASSLEQGSMDYTF.

V usage is TRBV7-9 and J usage is TRBJ2-1, with 8 bases aligning to TRBD2. Per the germline V gene, CDR1 is SEHNR and CDR2 is FQNEAQ (reference sequence). CDR3 length: 16 residues. J lost 9 bases, V lost 2 bases, and 12 bases had no gene match. The CDR3, as DNA: TGTGCCAGCAGCTTACTCACCGGGACTAGTAGGGGTGAGCAGTTCTTC. Protein sequence: CASSLLTGTSRGEQFF.

This chain uses TRBV5-1 with TRBJ1-2; D is uncertain. Deletions cut 4 bases from V and 8 bases from J, with 18 bases between. From germline, CDR1 is SGHRS and CDR2 YFSETQ. The CDR3 runs 14 residues. The CDR3 region is CASSMLSPSVGYTF. In DNA form, the CDR3 reads TGCGCCAGCAGCATGCTCTCACCGAGTGTGGGCTACACCTTC.

The rearrangement uses TRBV7-2 and TRBJ2-7; TRBD2 is a possible D gene (7 bases). CDR3 length equals 15 residues. V lost 11 bases to trimming and J lost 0 bases, with 20 bases between them. CDR1 is SGHTA, CDR2 FQGNSA, per germline. The CDR3 reads CACGGAGPVSYEQYF. In DNA, the CDR3 is TGTGCCTGTGGGGGGGCGGGACCCGTCTCCTACGAGCAGTACTTC.

This sequence joins TRBV4-2 and TRBJ2-1; D gene uncertain. The CDR3 runs to 13 residues. The germline gives CDR1 LGHNA, CDR2 YNFKEQ. V lost 4 bases, J lost 6 bases, and 10 bases lay in between. The CDR3 is CASSPLVINEQFF. CDR3 DNA: TGTGCCAGCAGCCCCCTAGTTATCAATGAGCAGTTCTTC.

The V gene is TRBV18, the J gene TRBJ2-3, with 10 bases aligning to TRBD1. Losses at the gene ends were 3 bases for V and 6 bases for J; bases not matched to a gene: 6. The CDR3 covers 15 residues. Germline values: CDR1 KGHSH, CDR2 LQKENI. The CDR3 region is CASSPLTGGSDTQYF. In DNA form, the CDR3 reads TGTGCCAGCTCACCTTTGACAGGGGGCAGCGATACGCAGTATTTT. The full variable domain, its missing parts supplied by reference TRBV18 and TRBJ2-3, is NAGVMQNPRHLVRRRGQEARLRCSPMKGHSHVYWYRQLPEEGLKFMVYLQKENIIDESGMPKERFSAEFPKEGPSILRIQQVVRGDSAAYFCASSPLTGGSDTQYFGPGTRLTVL.

This clone has just a few counts. The gene calls are TRBV7-2 and TRBJ2-1, with 8 bases lining up with TRBD2. CDR3 length: 17 amino acids. V lost 7 bases to trimming and J lost 8 bases; unmatched junction nucleotides: 19. The germline gives CDR1 SGHTA, CDR2 FQGNSA. CDR3 region: CASIGVSGLAGRDEQFF. As DNA, the CDR3 is TGTGCCAGCATTGGGGTCAGCGGACTGGCCGGGAGGGATGAGCAGTTCTTC.

This clone was seen only a few times. V usage is TRBV2 and J usage is TRBJ2-3; D is possibly TRBD2 (5 bases). CDR3 length equals 11 residues. The germline V and J ends were trimmed by 0 bases and 14 bases, with 9 bases remaining between them. Germline CDR1 reads SNHLY; CDR2 reads FYNNEI. In DNA form, the CDR3 reads TGTGCCAGCAGTGAAGCAGCGGCGCGGTATTTT. Translation: CASSEAAARYF.

In this sample, this clone turned up a few times. The rearrangement uses TRBV28 and TRBJ2-7; no clear D. Trimming cost V 5 bases and J 2 bases, with 7 bases left between them. The CDR3 loop spans 12 amino acids. CDR1 and CDR2 (germline): MDHEN, SYDVKM. Here the CDR3 reads CASSVFAYEQYF. CDR3 coding DNA: TGTGCCAGCAGTGTGTTCGCCTACGAGCAGTACTTC.

This clone showed up just a few times. The genes are TRBV14 and TRBJ2-2; the D is unclear. The V end was cut by 4 bases, the J end by 5 bases, with 8 bases between. The germline V gene has CDR1 SGHDN and CDR2 FVKESK. CDR3 length: 13 residues. The CDR3 DNA sequence: TGTGCCAGCAGCCCACAAAATACCGGGGAGCTGTTTTTT. Its protein product is CASSPQNTGELFF.

The chain has TRBV18 and TRBJ2-5; tentatively, D is TRBD2 (5 bases). This CDR3 region has 15 residues. V dropped 2 bases and J dropped 2 bases, with 12 bases sitting between them. CDR1 and CDR2 (germline): KGHSH, LQKENI. The CDR3 region has the DNA TGTGCCAGCTCACCAAATAGAGGGATACAAGAGACCCAGTACTTC. Protein: CASSPNRGIQETQYF. The variable domain in full, completed from reference TRBV18 and TRBJ2-5, reads NAGVMQNPRHLVRRRGQEARLRCSPMKGHSHVYWYRQLPEEGLKFMVYLQKENIIDESGMPKERFSAEFPKEGPSILRIQQVVRGDSAAYFCASSPNRGIQETQYFGPGTRLLVL.

This chain links TRBV19 with TRBJ2-7; possibly TRBD2 for D (5 bases). Trimming shortened V by 3 bases and J by 0 bases, and 15 bases separated the two germline ends. The CDR3 has 16 residues. Germline values: CDR1 LNHDA, CDR2 SQIVND (reference sequence). The CDR3 loop is CASSIDGGHNSYEQYF. The CDR3 region has the DNA TGTGCCAGTAGTATCGATGGCGGGCACAACTCCTACGAGCAGTACTTC.

This chain uses TRBV12-2 with TRBJ2-1; TRBD2 is taken as the D call from the table, unchecked against the DNA. TRBV12-2 is listed as a pseudogene. CDR3 length: 15 residues. CDR3 loop: CASRLWTLSYNEQFF. The CDR3, as DNA: TGTGCAAGTCGCTTGTGGACTCTCTCCTACAATGAGCAGTTCTTC.

This clone was seen a handful of times. The rearrangement uses TRBV19 and TRBJ2-2, with a tentative D call TRBD2 (5 bases). The CDR3 extends over 12 amino acids. The V gene's germline CDR1 is LNHDA and CDR2 SQIVND (reference sequence). V gave up 6 bases and J gave up 6 bases, with 8 bases separating them. The CDR3 DNA is TGTGCCAGTAGCGGGAAAGCCGGGGAGCTGTTTTTT. It codes for CASSGKAGELFF. Full variable domain (rest looked up from reference TRBV19 and TRBJ2-2): DGGITQSPKYLFRKEGQNVTLSCEQNLNHDAMYWYRQDPGQGLRLIYYSQIVNDFQKGDIAEGYSVSREKKESFPLTVTSAQKNPTAFYLCASSGKAGELFFGEGSRLTVL.

The rearrangement uses TRBV5-4 and TRBJ2-1; D may be TRBD1 (5 bases). V was shortened by 4 bases and J by 3 bases, with 14 bases between the two germline ends. Per germline, CDR1 SGHNT and CDR2 YYREEE (reference sequence). The CDR3 loop spans 15 amino acids. The CDR3 is CASSLEGAVYNEQFF. CDR3 nucleotide sequence: TGTGCCAGCAGCCTGGAAGGGGCGGTCTACAATGAGCAGTTCTTC.

This clone occurred a few times. The genes are TRBV7-2 and TRBJ2-1, with D tentatively TRBD2 (6 bases). The V gene lost 1 base and the J gene lost 15 bases, with 10 bases spanning the gap. CDR1 and CDR2 (germline): SGHTA, FQGNSA. The CDR3 length is 11 residues. CDR3 region: CASSLGLALFF. In DNA form, the CDR3 reads TGTGCCAGCAGCTTAGGTCTAGCGTTGTTCTTC.

This clone was counted a few times. This chain links TRBV13 with TRBJ2-2, with 8 bases lining up with TRBD1. Trimming took 3 bases from V and 7 from J; bases not matched to a gene: 4. From germline, CDR1 is PRHDT and CDR2 FYEKMQ (reference sequence). The CDR3 runs to 14 residues. The CDR3 sequence is CASSLTGVIGELFF. For the CDR3, the DNA is TGTGCCAGCAGCTTGACAGGGGTAATCGGGGAGCTGTTTTTT.